This TCR beta chain stems from a study of T cells after yellow fever vaccination. Study results and limitations: Weaker overall, the secondary response nonetheless peaked faster (day 5 versus 15). Subsequent booster samples again held most clones from primary vaccination (just under 98% CD4, just under 90% CD8). A small proportion of clonotypes was detected in both the CD4 and CD8 compartments.

This CDR3 is 13 amino acids long. Germline assignment: CDR1 SQVTM and CDR2 ANQGSEA. V lost 4 bases to trimming and J lost 1 base, with 9 bases between them. Many counts were recorded for this clonotype. Its target is not known. The 5'RACE template-switching step produced TCR cDNA and added a universal primer site and UMIs. TCRdb used MiXCR to reprocess the 5' RACE reads, holding one entry per CDR3 protein. The table includes 200,000 to 250,000 distinct CDR3 sequences, approximately 3% detected once. The receptor comes from a man between 18 and 29 years old who received the YFV17D yellow fever vaccine. Sequenced here: CD4+ T cells sorted from PBMCs, sampled 10 days after the yellow fever booster vaccination. The chain combines TRBV29-1 with TRBJ2-3; D uncertain. DNA of the CDR3: TGCAGCGTTGTAAAGGCCGGCACAGATACGCAGTATTTT. It encodes CSVVKAGTDTQYF.